This TCR beta chain was obtained from a study of cytomegalovirus exposure and HLA in healthy donors. Per the germline V gene, CDR1 is SGHAT and CDR2 is FQNNGV. With V trimmed by 6 bases and J by 3 bases, 5 bases remained unmatched. The CDR3 is 14 amino acids. Both 60 Vbeta primers and 13 Jbeta primers went into the PCR. This table comes from immunoSEQ multiplex PCR, and its TCRdb copy is limited to in-frame clones, with some not included. The data show roughly 190,000 clones, with approximately 59% seen just once and over 2.5% held by the top ten. This clone was detected a few times. V gene TRBV11-2 combines with J gene TRBJ2-3; the match to TRBD2 covers 8 bases. This TCR derives from a middle-aged man in good health and CMV-seronegative. Sequencing input: PBMCs. In DNA form, the CDR3 reads TGTGCCAGCAGTACGGGGGGGAGGACAGATACGCAGTATTTT. This codes for CASSTGGRTDTQYF. Using reference TRBV11-2 and TRBJ2-3 for the parts outside the CDR3, the full variable domain is EAGVAQSPRYKIIEKRQSVAFWCNPISGHATLYWYQQILGQGPKLLIQFQNNGVVDDSQLPKDRFSAERLKGVDSTLKIQPAKLEDSAVYLCASSTGGRTDTQYFGPGTRLTVL.